Listed below are T cell receptor beta chains from one sample, sequenced in a study of T cell responses to AZD1222 COVID-19 vaccine. Measured with immunoSEQ multiplex PCR; TCRdb has only the in-frame clones, and not every one. The sample lists 100,000 to 150,000 clones; 90% were seen once. Material: peripheral blood, obtained on day 0 of AZD1222 vaccination. The receptors were sampled from an adult in good health. Both conserved end residues are part of each CDR3. The order of the fields is D gene, V gene, J gene, clone size, CDR3 protein, CDR3 DNA. The D gene is left open where the match is weak. Clone size is given for some rows only: seen once, a few or many times, or a class if the clone is expanded.

D: TRBD1; V: TRBV19; J: TRBJ2-7; size: .; CDR3: CASSPGTETYEQYF; DNA: TGTGCCAGTAGTCCAGGGACAGAAACCTACGAGCAGTACTTC
D: .; V: TRBV6-5; J: TRBJ1-5; size: .; CDR3: CASGTGNQPQHF; DNA: TGTGCCAGCGGGACCGGCAATCAGCCCCAGCATTTT
D: TRBD1; V: TRBV19; J: TRBJ1-2; size: .; CDR3: CASSPPWTGSDYGYTF; DNA: TGTGCCAGTAGTCCTCCCTGGACAGGGAGCGACTATGGCTACACCTTC
D: .; V: TRBV9; J: TRBJ1-2; size: few; CDR3: CASSNLEGPYGYTF; DNA: TGTGCCAGCAGTAACCTAGAGGGGCCCTATGGCTACACCTTC
D: .; V: TRBV5-1; J: TRBJ1-6; size: .; CDR3: CASSLRGKDVGSPLHF; DNA: TGCGCCAGCAGCTTGAGAGGGAAAGATGTTGGTTCACCCCTCCACTTT
D: TRBD1; V: TRBV28; J: TRBJ2-5; size: .; CDR3: CATTDRGLVETQYF; DNA: TGTGCCACCACGGACAGGGGGCTCGTCGAGACCCAGTACTTC
D: .; V: TRBV6-6; J: TRBJ1-6; size: .; CDR3: CASSQRARSSYNSPLHF; DNA: TGTGCCAGCAGTCAAAGGGCCCGGAGCTCCTATAATTCACCCCTCCACTTT
D: TRBD2; V: TRBV4-3; J: TRBJ2-2; size: .; CDR3: CASSQATNGLAGSNTGELFF; DNA: TGCGCCAGCAGCCAAGCCACGAATGGACTAGCGGGGTCGAACACCGGGGAGCTGTTTTTT
D: TRBD1; V: TRBV5-1; J: TRBJ2-2; size: .; CDR3: CASSLDGTGVPGELFF; DNA: TGCGCCAGCAGCTTGGACGGGACAGGGGTTCCCGGGGAGCTGTTTTTT
D: .; V: TRBV5-1; J: TRBJ2-2; size: .; CDR3: CASSLRRMNTGELFF; DNA: TGCGCCAGCAGCTTGAGGCGGATGAACACCGGGGAGCTGTTTTTT
D: TRBD2; V: TRBV18; J: TRBJ2-3; size: .; CDR3: CASSPPGLAGSDTQYF; DNA: TGTGCCAGCTCACCCCCGGGACTAGCGGGGTCAGATACGCAGTATTTT
D: .; V: TRBV29-1; J: TRBJ2-1; size: .; CDR3: CSVERVAGALVDEQFF; DNA: TGCAGCGTTGAGCGAGTAGCAGGGGCGTTGGTTGATGAGCAGTTCTTC
D: TRBD1; V: TRBV5-1; J: TRBJ2-1; size: .; CDR3: CASSYRGKVDEQFF; DNA: TGCGCCAGCAGCTACAGGGGGAAGGTGGATGAGCAGTTCTTC
D: .; V: TRBV29-1; J: TRBJ2-3; size: .; CDR3: CSVVPPDTQYF; DNA: TGCAGCGTTGTCCCCCCAGATACGCAGTATTTT
D: TRBD1; V: TRBV4-3; J: TRBJ2-1; size: once; CDR3: CASSQAGTDNEQFF; DNA: TGCGCCAGCAGCCAAGCTGGGACAGACAATGAGCAGTTCTTC
D: TRBD1; V: TRBV4-3; J: TRBJ1-4; size: .; CDR3: CASSQEAGGREKLFF; DNA: TGCGCCAGCAGCCAAGAGGCAGGGGGGAGAGAAAAACTGTTTTTT
D: .; V: TRBV9; J: TRBJ1-1; size: .; CDR3: CASTRGGLNTEAFF; DNA: TGTGCCAGCACCCGTGGAGGGTTGAACACTGAAGCTTTCTTT
D: TRBD1; V: TRBV29-1; J: TRBJ2-6; size: .; CDR3: CSVEDTEGTGGFGANVLTF; DNA: TGCAGCGTTGAAGATACCGAAGGGACAGGGGGCTTTGGGGCCAACGTCCTGACTTTC
D: .; V: TRBV3-1/TRBV3-2; J: TRBJ2-7; size: .; CDR3: CASSQEGAHEQYF; DNA: TGTGCCAGCAGCCAAGAAGGGGCCCACGAGCAGTACTTC
D: .; V: TRBV29-1; J: TRBJ2-4; size: .; CDR3: CSVEDRGSVNIQYF; DNA: TGCAGCGTTGAAGATCGTGGATCCGTCAACATTCAGTACTTC
D: TRBD2; V: TRBV28; J: TRBJ2-1; size: .; CDR3: CASTSSGMYNEQFF; DNA: TGTGCCAGCACCTCTAGCGGGATGTACAATGAGCAGTTCTTC
D: .; V: TRBV14; J: TRBJ2-1; size: once; CDR3: CASSLMLDSREQFF; DNA: TGTGCCAGCAGCCTCATGCTCGACAGTCGTGAGCAGTTCTTC
D: TRBD1; V: TRBV30; J: TRBJ2-1; size: .; CDR3: CAWSVLDRGHNEQFF; DNA: TGTGCCTGGAGTGTACTGGACAGGGGGCACAATGAGCAGTTCTTC
D: .; V: TRBV28; J: TRBJ1-4; size: .; CDR3: CASREGGIAEKLFF; DNA: TGTGCCAGCAGGGAGGGAGGGATCGCTGAAAAACTGTTTTTT
D: .; V: TRBV5-1; J: TRBJ1-4; size: .; CDR3: CASIPRTEQGVDEKLFF; DNA: TGCGCCAGCATACCTCGGACCGAACAAGGGGTGGATGAAAAACTGTTTTTT
D: TRBD1; V: TRBV7-2; J: TRBJ2-5; size: .; CDR3: CASSLGGQGKETQYF; DNA: TGTGCCAGCAGCTTAGGTGGACAGGGGAAAGAGACCCAGTACTTC
D: TRBD1; V: TRBV7-9; J: TRBJ1-1; size: .; CDR3: CATSATGANTEAFF; DNA: TGTGCCACCTCGGCGACAGGGGCGAACACTGAAGCTTTCTTT
D: .; V: TRBV3-1/TRBV3-2; J: TRBJ2-7; size: .; CDR3: CASSREGYEQYF; DNA: TGTGCCAGCAGCCGCGAGGGCTACGAGCAGTACTTC
D: .; V: TRBV19; J: TRBJ2-7; size: .; CDR3: CASSIGFQGEQYF; DNA: TGTGCCAGTAGTATAGGTTTCCAGGGCGAGCAGTACTTC
D: .; V: TRBV6-6; J: TRBJ2-7; size: .; CDR3: CASSSLGQSYEQYF; DNA: TGTGCCAGCAGTTCCCTCGGACAGTCCTACGAGCAGTACTTC
D: .; V: TRBV15; J: TRBJ2-3; size: .; CDR3: CATSSTPGRSTDTQYF; DNA: TGTGCCACCAGCAGCACACCGGGACGGAGCACAGATACGCAGTATTTT
D: .; V: TRBV19; J: TRBJ2-5; size: .; CDR3: CASSILRGSGQETQYF; DNA: TGTGCCAGTAGTATTCTCCGGGGTAGCGGACAAGAGACCCAGTACTTC
D: .; V: TRBV6-2/TRBV6-3; J: TRBJ2-1; size: .; CDR3: CASSYSRGISSYNEQFF; DNA: TGTGCCAGCAGTTACTCCCGGGGCATAAGCTCCTACAATGAGCAGTTCTTC
D: .; V: TRBV20-1; J: TRBJ1-2; size: .; CDR3: CSASRASNYGYTF; DNA: TGCAGTGCTAGTCGAGCCTCAAACTATGGCTACACCTTC
D: .; V: TRBV25-1; J: TRBJ2-7; size: .; CDR3: CASSASGQSYEQYF; DNA: TGTGCCAGCAGTGCTTCGGGACAATCTTACGAGCAGTACTTC
D: .; V: TRBV20-1; J: TRBJ1-4; size: .; CDR3: CSASPGRTEKLFF; DNA: TGCAGTGCTAGTCCAGGGAGGACTGAAAAACTGTTTTTT
D: .; V: TRBV2; J: TRBJ2-7; size: .; CDR3: CASSDTRSYEQYF; DNA: TGTGCCAGCAGCGACACCCGCTCCTACGAGCAGTACTTC
D: .; V: TRBV5-1; J: TRBJ1-3; size: .; CDR3: CASSDSGNTIYF; DNA: TGCGCCAGCAGCGACTCTGGAAACACCATATATTTT
D: .; V: TRBV28; J: TRBJ2-7; size: .; CDR3: CASSELAESYEQYF; DNA: TGTGCCAGCAGTGAACTAGCAGAGTCCTACGAGCAGTACTTC
D: TRBD2; V: TRBV7-9; J: TRBJ2-1; size: .; CDR3: CASSPPVTSGRMDEQFF; DNA: TGTGCCAGCAGCCCCCCCGTTACTAGCGGGAGGATGGATGAGCAGTTCTTC
D: TRBD1; V: TRBV3-1/TRBV3-2; J: TRBJ1-4; size: .; CDR3: CASSQGPGQGVGKLFF; DNA: TGTGCCAGCAGCCAAGGTCCGGGACAGGGGGTTGGAAAACTGTTTTTT
D: .; V: TRBV18; J: TRBJ1-1; size: .; CDR3: CASSPREGTEAFF; DNA: TGTGCCAGCTCACCAAGGGAGGGGACTGAAGCTTTCTTT
D: .; V: TRBV15; J: TRBJ2-1; size: .; CDR3: CATSRVGTLSYNEQFF; DNA: TGTGCCACCAGCAGAGTCGGGACTCTCTCCTACAATGAGCAGTTCTTC
D: .; V: TRBV7-9; J: TRBJ1-3; size: .; CDR3: CASRPHPGSDGPSGNTIYF; DNA: TGTGCCAGCAGGCCTCATCCCGGGTCCGATGGCCCATCTGGAAACACCATATATTTT
D: TRBD2; V: TRBV7-8; J: TRBJ2-7; size: .; CDR3: CASSLATGGPYEQYF; DNA: TGTGCCAGCAGCTTAGCGACGGGAGGGCCTTACGAGCAGTACTTC
D: .; V: TRBV11-2; J: TRBJ1-1; size: .; CDR3: CASSPNPIGRMNTEAFF; DNA: TGTGCCAGCAGCCCGAACCCTATTGGGCGCATGAACACTGAAGCTTTCTTT
D: .; V: TRBV10-3; J: TRBJ2-7; size: once; CDR3: CAIGTPYEQYF; DNA: TGTGCCATCGGCACCCCCTACGAGCAGTACTTC
D: .; V: TRBV2; J: TRBJ1-2; size: .; CDR3: CASERPQWDYGYTF; DNA: TGTGCCAGCGAGAGGCCCCAATGGGACTATGGCTACACCTTC
D: TRBD1; V: TRBV4-2; J: TRBJ2-3; size: .; CDR3: CASSQGQGGWTDTQYF; DNA: TGTGCCAGCAGCCAAGGACAGGGGGGATGGACAGATACGCAGTATTTT
D: TRBD2; V: TRBV5-4; J: TRBJ2-1; size: .; CDR3: CASSSRGGRGINEQFF; DNA: TGTGCCAGCAGCTCCCGCGGGGGTAGGGGAATCAATGAGCAGTTCTTC